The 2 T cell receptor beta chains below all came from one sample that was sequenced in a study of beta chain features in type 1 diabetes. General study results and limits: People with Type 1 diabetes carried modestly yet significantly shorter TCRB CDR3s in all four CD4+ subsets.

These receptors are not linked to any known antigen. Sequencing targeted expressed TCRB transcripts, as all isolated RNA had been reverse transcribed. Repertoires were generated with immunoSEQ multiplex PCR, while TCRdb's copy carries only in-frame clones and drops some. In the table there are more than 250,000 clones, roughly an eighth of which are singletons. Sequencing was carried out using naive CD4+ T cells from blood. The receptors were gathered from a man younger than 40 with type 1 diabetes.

In nucleotides, the CDR3 is TGTGCCAGCAAATCAAGAGGCGGAGAGACCCAGTACTTC. Its translation: CASKSRGGETQYF. The chain employs TRBV28 and TRBJ2-5, with D unclear. V shed 7 bases and J shed 4 bases, with 13 bases lying between them. This CDR3 spans 13 amino acids. The V gene's germline CDR1 is MDHEN and CDR2 SYDVKM.

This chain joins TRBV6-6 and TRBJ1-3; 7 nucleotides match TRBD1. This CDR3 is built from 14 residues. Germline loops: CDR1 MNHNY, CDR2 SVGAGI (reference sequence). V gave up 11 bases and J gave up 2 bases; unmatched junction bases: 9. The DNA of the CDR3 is TGTGCCTGCGGGGACAGCCGGACTGGAAACACCATATATTTT. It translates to CACGDSRTGNTIYF.